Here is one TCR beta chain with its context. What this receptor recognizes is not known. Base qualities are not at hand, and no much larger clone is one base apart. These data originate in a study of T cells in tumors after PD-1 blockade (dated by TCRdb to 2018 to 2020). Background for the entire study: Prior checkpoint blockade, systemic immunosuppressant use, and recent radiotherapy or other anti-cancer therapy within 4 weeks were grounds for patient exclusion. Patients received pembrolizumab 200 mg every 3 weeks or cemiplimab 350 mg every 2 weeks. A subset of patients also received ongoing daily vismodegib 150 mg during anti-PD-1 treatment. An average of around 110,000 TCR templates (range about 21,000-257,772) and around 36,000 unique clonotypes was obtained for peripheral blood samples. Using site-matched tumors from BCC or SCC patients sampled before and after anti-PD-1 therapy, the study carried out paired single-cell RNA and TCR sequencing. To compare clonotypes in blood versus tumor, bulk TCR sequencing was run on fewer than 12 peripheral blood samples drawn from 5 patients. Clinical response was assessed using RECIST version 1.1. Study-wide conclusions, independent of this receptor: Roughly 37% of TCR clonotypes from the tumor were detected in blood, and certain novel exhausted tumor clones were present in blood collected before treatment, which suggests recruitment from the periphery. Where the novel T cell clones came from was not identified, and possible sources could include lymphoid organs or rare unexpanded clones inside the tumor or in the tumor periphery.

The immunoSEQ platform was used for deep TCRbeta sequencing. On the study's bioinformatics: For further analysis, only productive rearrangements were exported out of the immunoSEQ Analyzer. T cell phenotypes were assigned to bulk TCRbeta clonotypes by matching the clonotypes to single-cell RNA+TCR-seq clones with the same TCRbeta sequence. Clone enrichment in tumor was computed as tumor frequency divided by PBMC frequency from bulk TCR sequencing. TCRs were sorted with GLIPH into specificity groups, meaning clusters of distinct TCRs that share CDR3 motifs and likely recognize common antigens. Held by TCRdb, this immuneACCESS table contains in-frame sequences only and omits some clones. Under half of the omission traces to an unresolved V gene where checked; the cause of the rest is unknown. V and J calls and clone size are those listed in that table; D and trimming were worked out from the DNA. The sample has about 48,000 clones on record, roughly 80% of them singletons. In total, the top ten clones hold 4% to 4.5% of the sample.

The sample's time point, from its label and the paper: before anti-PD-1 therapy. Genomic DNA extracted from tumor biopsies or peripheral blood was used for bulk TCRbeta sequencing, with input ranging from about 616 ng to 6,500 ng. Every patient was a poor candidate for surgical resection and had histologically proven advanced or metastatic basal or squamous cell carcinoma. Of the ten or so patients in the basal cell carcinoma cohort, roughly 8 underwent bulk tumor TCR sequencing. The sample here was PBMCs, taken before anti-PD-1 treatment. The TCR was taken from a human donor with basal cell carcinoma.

The nucleotide sequence is given as TGTGCCAGCAGTGAATGGCCCCCGCCGGGATCCTACGAGCAGTACTTC. This codes for CASSEWPPPGSYEQYF. The chain couples TRBV6-1 to TRBJ2-7, with TRBD2 as a weak D call on 5 bases. From its cysteine to its phenylalanine, the CDR3 spans 16 amino acids. Only the CDR3 portion is preserved as DNA: 48 bases, with reading frame beginning at the first base. Per the germline V gene, MNHNS is the CDR1 and SASEGT is the CDR2. V loses 2 bases of germline sequence and J loses 1 base, and the interval between the two ends is 15 bases.